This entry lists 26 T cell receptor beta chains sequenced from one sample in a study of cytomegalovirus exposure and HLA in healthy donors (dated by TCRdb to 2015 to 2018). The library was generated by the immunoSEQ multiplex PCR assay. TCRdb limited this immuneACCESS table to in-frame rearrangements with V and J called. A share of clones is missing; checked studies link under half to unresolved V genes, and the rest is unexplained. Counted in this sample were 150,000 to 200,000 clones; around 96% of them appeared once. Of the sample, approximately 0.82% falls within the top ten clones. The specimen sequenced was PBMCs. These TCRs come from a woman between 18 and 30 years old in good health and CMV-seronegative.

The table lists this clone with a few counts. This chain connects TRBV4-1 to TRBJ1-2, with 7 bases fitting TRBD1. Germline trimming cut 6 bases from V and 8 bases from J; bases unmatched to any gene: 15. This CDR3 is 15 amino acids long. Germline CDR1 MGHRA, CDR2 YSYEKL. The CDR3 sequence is CASRQRQGRIGGYTF. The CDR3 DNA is TGCGCCAGCAGACAGAGACAGGGAAGGATAGGAGGCTACACCTTC.

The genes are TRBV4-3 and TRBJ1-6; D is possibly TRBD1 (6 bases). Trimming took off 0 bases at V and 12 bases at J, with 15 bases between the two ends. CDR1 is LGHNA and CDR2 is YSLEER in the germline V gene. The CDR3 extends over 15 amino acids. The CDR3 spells CASSQDFQGFLPLHF. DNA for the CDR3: TGCGCCAGCAGCCAAGATTTCCAGGGGTTCTTACCCCTCCACTTT.

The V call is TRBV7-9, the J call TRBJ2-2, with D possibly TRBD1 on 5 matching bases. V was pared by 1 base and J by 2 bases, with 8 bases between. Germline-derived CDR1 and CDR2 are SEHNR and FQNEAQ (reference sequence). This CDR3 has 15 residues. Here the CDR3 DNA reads TGTGCCAGCAGCTTAGTCAGGGCAAACACCGGGGAGCTGTTTTTT. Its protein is CASSLVRANTGELFF.

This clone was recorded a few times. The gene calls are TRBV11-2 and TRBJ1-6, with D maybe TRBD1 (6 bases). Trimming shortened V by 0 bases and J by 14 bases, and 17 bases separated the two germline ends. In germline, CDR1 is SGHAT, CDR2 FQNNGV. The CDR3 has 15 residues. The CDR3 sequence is CASSLDKGTGLALHF. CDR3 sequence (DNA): TGTGCCAGCAGCTTAGATAAGGGAACAGGGTTAGCCCTCCACTTT.

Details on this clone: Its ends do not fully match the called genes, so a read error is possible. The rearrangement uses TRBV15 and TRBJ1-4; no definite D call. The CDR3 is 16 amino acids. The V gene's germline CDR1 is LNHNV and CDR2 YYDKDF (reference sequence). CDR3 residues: CATSSQRANREGSTRF. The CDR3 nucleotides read TGTGCCACCAGCAGTCAGCGGGCAAACCGGGAGGGCTCGACGCGTTTT.

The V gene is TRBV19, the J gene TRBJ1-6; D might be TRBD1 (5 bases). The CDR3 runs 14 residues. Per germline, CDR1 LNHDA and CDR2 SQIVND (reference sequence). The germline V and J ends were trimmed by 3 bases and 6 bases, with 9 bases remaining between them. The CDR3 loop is CASSMGQVNSPLHF. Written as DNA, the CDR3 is TGTGCCAGTAGTATGGGGCAGGTTAATTCACCCCTCCACTTT.

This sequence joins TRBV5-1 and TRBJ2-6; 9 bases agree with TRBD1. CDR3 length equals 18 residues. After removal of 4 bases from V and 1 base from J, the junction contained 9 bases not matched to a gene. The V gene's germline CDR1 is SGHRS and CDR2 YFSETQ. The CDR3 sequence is CASSLSGTGSSGANVLTF. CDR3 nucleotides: TGCGCCAGCAGCCTATCCGGGACAGGGTCTTCTGGGGCCAACGTCCTGACTTTC. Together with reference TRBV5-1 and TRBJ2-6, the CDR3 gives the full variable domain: KAGVTQTPRYLIKTRGQQVTLSCSPISGHRSVSWYQQTPGQGLQFLFEYFSETQRNKGNFPGRFSGRQFSNSRSEMNVSTLELGDSALYLCASSLSGTGSSGANVLTFGAGSRLTVL.

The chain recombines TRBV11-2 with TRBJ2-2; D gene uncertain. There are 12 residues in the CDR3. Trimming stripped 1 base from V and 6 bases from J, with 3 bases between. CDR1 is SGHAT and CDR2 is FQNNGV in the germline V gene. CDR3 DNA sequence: TGTGCCAGCAGCTTAGGGCCCGGGGAGCTGTTTTTT. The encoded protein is CASSLGPGELFF.

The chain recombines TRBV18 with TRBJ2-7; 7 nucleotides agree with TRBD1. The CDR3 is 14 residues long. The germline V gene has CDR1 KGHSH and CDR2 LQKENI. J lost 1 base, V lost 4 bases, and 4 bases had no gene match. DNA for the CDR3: TGTGCCAGCTCACTAGCAGGGGGTTCCTACGAGCAGTACTTC. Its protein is CASSLAGGSYEQYF.

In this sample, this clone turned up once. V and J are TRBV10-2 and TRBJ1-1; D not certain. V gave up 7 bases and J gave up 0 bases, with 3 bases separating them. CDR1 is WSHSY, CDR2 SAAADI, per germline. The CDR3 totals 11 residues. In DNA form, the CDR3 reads TGCGCCAGCACAGTGAACACTGAAGCTTTCTTT. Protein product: CASTVNTEAFF.

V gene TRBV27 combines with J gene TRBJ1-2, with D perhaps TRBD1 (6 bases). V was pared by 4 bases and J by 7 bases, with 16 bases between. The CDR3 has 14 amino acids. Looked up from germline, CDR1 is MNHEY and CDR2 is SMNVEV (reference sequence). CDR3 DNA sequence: TGTGCCAGCAGTTCGTTCACAGGGCTGGGTGGCTACACCTTC. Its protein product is CASSSFTGLGGYTF.

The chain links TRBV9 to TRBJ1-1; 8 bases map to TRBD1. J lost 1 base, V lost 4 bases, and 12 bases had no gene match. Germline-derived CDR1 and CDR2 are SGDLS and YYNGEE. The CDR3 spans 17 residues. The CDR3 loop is CASSPTRQGISNTEAFF. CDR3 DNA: TGTGCCAGCAGCCCCACTAGACAGGGGATATCGAACACTGAAGCTTTCTTT. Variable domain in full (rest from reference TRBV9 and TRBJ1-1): DSGVTQTPKHLITATGQRVTLRCSPRSGDLSVYWYQQSLDQGLQFLIQYYNGEERAKGNILERFSAQQFPDLHSELNLSSLELGDSALYFCASSPTRQGISNTEAFFGQGTRLTVV.

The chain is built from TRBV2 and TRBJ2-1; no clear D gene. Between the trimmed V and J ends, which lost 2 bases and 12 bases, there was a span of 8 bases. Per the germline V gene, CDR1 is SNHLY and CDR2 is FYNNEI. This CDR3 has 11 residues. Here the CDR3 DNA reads TGTGCCAGCAGTGAATCAGGTGTGCAGTTCTTC. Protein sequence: CASSESGVQFF.

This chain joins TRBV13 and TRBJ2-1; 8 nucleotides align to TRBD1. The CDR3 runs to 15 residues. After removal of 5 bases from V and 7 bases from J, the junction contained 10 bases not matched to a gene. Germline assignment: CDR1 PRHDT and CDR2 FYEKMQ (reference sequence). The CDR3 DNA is TGTGCCAGCAGCCCTACGACAGGGGCCCCTAATGAGCAGTTCTTC. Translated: CASSPTTGAPNEQFF. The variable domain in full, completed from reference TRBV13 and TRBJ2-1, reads AAGVIQSPRHLIKEKRETATLKCYPIPRHDTVYWYQQGPGQDPQFLISFYEKMQSDKGSIPDRFSAQQFSDYHSELNMSSLELGDSALYFCASSPTTGAPNEQFFGPGTRLTVL.

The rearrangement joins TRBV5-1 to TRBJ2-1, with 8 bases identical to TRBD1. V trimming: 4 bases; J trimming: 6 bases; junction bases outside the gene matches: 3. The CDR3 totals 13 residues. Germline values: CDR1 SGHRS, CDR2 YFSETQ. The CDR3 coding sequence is TGCGCCAGCAGCGATACAGGGGGCAATGAGCAGTTCTTC. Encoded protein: CASSDTGGNEQFF.

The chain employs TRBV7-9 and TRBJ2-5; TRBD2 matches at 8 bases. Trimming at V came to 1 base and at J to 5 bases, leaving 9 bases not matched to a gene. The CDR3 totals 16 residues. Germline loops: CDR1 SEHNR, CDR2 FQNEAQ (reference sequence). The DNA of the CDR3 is TGTGCCAGCAGCTTAGGATCGGGGGGGCCCGCGGAGACCCAGTACTTC. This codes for CASSLGSGGPAETQYF.

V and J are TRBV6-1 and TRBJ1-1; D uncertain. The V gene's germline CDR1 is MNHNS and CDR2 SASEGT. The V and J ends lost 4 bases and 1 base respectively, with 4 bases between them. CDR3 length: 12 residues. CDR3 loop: CASSAGNTEAFF. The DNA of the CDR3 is TGTGCCAGCAGTGCGGGGAACACTGAAGCTTTCTTT.

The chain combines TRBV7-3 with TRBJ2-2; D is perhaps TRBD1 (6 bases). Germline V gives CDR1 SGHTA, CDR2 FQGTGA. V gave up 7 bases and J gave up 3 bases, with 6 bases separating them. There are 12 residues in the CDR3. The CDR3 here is CASTGDTGELFF. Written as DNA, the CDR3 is TGTGCCAGCACAGGGGACACCGGGGAGCTGTTTTTT.

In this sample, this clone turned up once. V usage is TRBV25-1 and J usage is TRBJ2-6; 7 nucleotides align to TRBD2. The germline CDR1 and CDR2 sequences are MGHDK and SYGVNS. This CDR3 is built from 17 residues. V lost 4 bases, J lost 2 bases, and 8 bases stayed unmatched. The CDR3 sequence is CASSVGGMRPGANVLTF. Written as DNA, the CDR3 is TGTGCCAGCAGTGTCGGGGGGATGAGGCCTGGGGCCAACGTCCTGACTTTC.

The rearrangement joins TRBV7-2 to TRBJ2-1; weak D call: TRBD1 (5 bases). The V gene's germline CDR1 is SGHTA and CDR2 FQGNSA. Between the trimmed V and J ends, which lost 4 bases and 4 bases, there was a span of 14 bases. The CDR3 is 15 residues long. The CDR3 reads CASSYIGVVYNEQFF. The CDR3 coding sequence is TGTGCCAGCAGCTACATAGGGGTGGTATACAATGAGCAGTTCTTC.

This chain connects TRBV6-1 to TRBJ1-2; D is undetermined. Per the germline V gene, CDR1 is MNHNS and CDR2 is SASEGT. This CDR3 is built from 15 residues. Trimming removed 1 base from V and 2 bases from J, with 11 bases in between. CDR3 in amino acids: CASSEVNRKNYGYTF. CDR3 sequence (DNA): TGTGCCAGCAGTGAAGTTAACAGAAAGAACTATGGCTACACCTTC.

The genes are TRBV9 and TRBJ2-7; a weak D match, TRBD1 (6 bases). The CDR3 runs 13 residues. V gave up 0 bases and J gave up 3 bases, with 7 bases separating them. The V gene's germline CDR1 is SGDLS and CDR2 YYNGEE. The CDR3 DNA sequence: TGTGCCAGCAGCGTAGAGACAGGCTACGAGCAGTACTTC. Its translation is CASSVETGYEQYF.

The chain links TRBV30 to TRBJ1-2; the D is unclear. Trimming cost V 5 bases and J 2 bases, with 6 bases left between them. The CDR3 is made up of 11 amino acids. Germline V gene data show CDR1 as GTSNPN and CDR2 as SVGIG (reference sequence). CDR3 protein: CAWAWNYGYTF. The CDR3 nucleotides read TGTGCCTGGGCGTGGAACTATGGCTACACCTTC.

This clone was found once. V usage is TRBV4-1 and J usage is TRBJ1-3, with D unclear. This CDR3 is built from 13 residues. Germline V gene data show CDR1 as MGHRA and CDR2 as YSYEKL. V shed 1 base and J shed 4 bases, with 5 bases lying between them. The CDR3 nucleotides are TGCGCCAGCAGCCAAGGCCAGGGAAACACCATATATTTT. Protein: CASSQGQGNTIYF.

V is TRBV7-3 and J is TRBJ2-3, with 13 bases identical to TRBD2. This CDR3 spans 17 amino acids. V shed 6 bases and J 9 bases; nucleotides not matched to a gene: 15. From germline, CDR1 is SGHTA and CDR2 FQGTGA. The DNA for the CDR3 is TGTGCCAGCAGTCTAGGACTAGCGGGGGCGCAAGGTCTAACGCAGTATTTT. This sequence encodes CASSLGLAGAQGLTQYF. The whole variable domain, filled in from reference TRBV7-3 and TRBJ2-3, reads GAGVSQTPSNKVTEKGKYVELRCDPISGHTALYWYRQSLGQGPEFLIYFQGTGAADDSGLPNDRFFAVRPEGSVSTLKIQRTERGDSAVYLCASSLGLAGAQGLTQYFGPGTRLTVL.

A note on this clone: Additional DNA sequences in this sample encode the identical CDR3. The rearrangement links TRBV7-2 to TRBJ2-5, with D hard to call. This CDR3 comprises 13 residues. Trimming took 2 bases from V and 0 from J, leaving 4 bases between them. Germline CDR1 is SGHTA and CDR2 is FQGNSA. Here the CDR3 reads CASSLSYQETQYF. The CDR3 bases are TGTGCCAGCAGCTTATCATACCAAGAGACCCAGTACTTC.